The 2 T cell receptor beta chains in this list originate from one sample, sequenced in a study of technical replicates of blood from a handful of donors. Here immunoSEQ multiplex PCR was the method, and the copy in TCRdb shows in-frame clones only, minus some. The sample shows about 15,000 clones, roughly 86% of them seen only once. Sequenced material: PBMCs. All receptors derive from a human donor in good health.

A few counts support this clone. This chain connects TRBV2 to TRBJ1-1; 7 bases align to TRBD1. The ends lost 5 bases at V and 0 bases at J; junction bases unmatched: 6. The CDR3 sequence is 15 residues long. Germline V CDR1 and CDR2: SNHLY, FYNNEI. The CDR3: CASSLEGQLNTEAFF. The DNA for the CDR3 is TGTGCCAGCAGTCTCGAGGGACAGTTGAACACTGAAGCTTTCTTT.

This clone was observed a few times. This sequence joins TRBV2 and TRBJ2-7; D is possibly TRBD1 (6 bases). The germline V gene encodes CDR1 SNHLY and CDR2 FYNNEI. The CDR3 has 14 amino acids. V lost 9 bases to trimming and J lost 7 bases, with 22 bases between them. The CDR3 coding sequence is TGTGCCAGTCTACAGGGTCCGGCAAATGTGGAGCAGTACTTC. Translation: CASLQGPANVEQYF.